This section outlines one T cell receptor (beta chain) sequence together with its context. Its antigen is not identified. The record originates from a study of cytomegalovirus exposure and HLA in healthy donors. This PCR relied on a set of 60 Vbeta primers and 13 Jbeta primers. Original data processing: A later analysis tallied about 80 million unique TCR beta chains, some 12 million of them shared. TCRdb keeps only in-frame clones here, not all; method: immunoSEQ multiplex PCR. V and J calls and clone size follow that table, whereas D and trimming were derived from the DNA. The data contain over 100,000 clones, around 73% of them seen just once; the ten biggest clones take up 1.5%. Overall study findings and caveats: Associated with HLA alleles at 0.05 false discovery rate in a later analysis were 17,000 or so TCR beta sequences. High specificity and sensitivity for cytomegalovirus status were reported for the classifier. In an earlier analysis, productive rearrangement rates for most beta V segments clustered near 87% or 30%.

Sequencing was carried out using PBMCs. The source is a female donor in good health and CMV-seronegative.

The CDR3 nucleotides read TGCGCCAGCAGCCAAGATGGACAGTCAGAAGAAGCTTTCTTT. Protein: CASSQDGQSEEAFF. The chain is built from TRBV4-3 and TRBJ1-1; tentatively, D is TRBD1 (6 bases). There are 14 residues in the CDR3. V gave up 0 bases and J gave up 8 bases, with 13 bases separating them. CDR1 and CDR2 from the germline V gene are LGHNA and YSLEER.